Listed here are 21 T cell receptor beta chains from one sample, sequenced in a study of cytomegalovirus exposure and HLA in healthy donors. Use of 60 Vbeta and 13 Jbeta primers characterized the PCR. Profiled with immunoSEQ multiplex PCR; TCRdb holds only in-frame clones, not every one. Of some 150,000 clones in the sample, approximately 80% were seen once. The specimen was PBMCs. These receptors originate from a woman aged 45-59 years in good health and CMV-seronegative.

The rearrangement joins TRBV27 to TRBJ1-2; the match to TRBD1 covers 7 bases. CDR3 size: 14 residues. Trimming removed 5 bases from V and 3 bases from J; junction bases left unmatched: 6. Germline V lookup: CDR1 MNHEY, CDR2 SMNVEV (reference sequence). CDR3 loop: CASSPTGSYYGYTF. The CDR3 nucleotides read TGTGCCAGCAGTCCGACAGGGTCTTACTATGGCTACACCTTC.

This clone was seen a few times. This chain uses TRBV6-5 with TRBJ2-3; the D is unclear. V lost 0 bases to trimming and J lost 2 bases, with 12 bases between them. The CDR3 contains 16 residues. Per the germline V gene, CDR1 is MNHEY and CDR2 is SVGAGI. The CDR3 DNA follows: TGTGCCAGCAGTTACTCCCTGACTCTTAACACAGATACGCAGTATTTT. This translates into CASSYSLTLNTDTQYF.

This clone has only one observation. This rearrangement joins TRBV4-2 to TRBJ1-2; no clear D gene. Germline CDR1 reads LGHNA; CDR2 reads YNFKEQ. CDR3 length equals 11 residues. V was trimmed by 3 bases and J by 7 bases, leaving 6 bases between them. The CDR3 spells CASSQAGGYTF. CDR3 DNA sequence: TGTGCCAGCAGCCAGGCGGGTGGCTACACCTTC.

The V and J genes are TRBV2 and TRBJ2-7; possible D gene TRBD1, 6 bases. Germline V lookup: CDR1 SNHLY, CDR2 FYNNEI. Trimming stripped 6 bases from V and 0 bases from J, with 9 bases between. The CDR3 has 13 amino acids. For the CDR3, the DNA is TGTGCCAGCAGATGGACAGTCTCCTACGAGCAGTACTTC. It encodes CASRWTVSYEQYF. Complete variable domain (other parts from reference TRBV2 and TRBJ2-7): EPEVTQTPSHQVTQMGQEVILRCVPISNHLYFYWYRQILGQKVEFLVSFYNNEISEKSEIFDDQFSVERPDGSNFTLKIRSTKLEDSAMYFCASRWTVSYEQYFGPGTRLTVT.

CDR3 DNA sequence: TGTGCCAGCAGCCCCCGGGACAGCAATGAGCAGTTCTTC. Its translation: CASSPRDSNEQFF. The chain employs TRBV5-4 and TRBJ2-1; TRBD1 aligns across 7 bases. The CDR3 spans 13 residues. The trim removed 4 bases at V and 6 bases at J, leaving 4 bases unmatched. The germline V gene encodes CDR1 SGHNT and CDR2 YYREEE (reference sequence).

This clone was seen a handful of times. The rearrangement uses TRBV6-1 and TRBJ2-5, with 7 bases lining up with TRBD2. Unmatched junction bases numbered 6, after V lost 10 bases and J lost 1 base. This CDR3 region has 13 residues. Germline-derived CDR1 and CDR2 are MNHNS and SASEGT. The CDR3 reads CATGRSGQETQYF. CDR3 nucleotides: TGTGCCACCGGGAGGAGCGGCCAAGAGACCCAGTACTTC.

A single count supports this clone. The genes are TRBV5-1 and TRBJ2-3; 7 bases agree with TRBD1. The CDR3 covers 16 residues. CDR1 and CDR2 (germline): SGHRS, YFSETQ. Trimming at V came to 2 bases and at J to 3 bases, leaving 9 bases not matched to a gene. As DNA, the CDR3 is TGCGCCAGCAGCTTTAGTGTGGGACAGAAAACAGATACGCAGTATTTT. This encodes CASSFSVGQKTDTQYF. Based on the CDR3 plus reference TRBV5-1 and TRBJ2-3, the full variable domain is KAGVTQTPRYLIKTRGQQVTLSCSPISGHRSVSWYQQTPGQGLQFLFEYFSETQRNKGNFPGRFSGRQFSNSRSEMNVSTLELGDSALYLCASSFSVGQKTDTQYFGPGTRLTVL.

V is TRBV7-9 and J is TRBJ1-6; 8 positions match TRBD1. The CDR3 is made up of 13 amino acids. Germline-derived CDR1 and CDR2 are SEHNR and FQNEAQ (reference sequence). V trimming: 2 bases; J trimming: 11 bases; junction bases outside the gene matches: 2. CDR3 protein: CASSLQGATPLHF. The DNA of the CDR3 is TGTGCCAGCAGCTTACAGGGGGCTACACCCCTCCACTTT.

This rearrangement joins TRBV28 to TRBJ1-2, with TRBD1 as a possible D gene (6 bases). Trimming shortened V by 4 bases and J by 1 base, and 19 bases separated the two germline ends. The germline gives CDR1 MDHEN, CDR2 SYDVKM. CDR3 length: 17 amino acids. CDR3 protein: CASSSHRDVTINYGYTF. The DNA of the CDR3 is TGTGCCAGCAGTTCGCACAGGGACGTGACAATTAACTATGGCTACACCTTC.

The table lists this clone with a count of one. CDR3 sequence reads: CASSMGQDWYEQYF. The CDR3 DNA reads as TGTGCCAGTAGTATGGGACAGGATTGGTACGAGCAGTACTTC. The chain combines TRBV19 with TRBJ2-7; 8 bases agree with TRBD1. This CDR3 is 14 amino acids long. The V gene end was trimmed by 3 bases and the J gene end by 4 bases; junction bases not matched to a gene: 5. Per the germline V gene, CDR1 is LNHDA and CDR2 is SQIVND (reference sequence). Full variable domain (remainder filled in from reference TRBV19 and TRBJ2-7): DGGITQSPKYLFRKEGQNVTLSCEQNLNHDAMYWYRQDPGQGLRLIYYSQIVNDFQKGDIAEGYSVSREKKESFPLTVTSAQKNPTAFYLCASSMGQDWYEQYFGPGTRLTVT.

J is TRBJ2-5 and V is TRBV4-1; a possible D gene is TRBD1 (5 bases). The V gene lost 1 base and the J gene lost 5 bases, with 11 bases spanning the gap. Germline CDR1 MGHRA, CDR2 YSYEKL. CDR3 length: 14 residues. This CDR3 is CASSQGQGRETQYF. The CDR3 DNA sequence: TGCGCCAGCAGCCAAGGGCAGGGTAGGGAGACCCAGTACTTC.

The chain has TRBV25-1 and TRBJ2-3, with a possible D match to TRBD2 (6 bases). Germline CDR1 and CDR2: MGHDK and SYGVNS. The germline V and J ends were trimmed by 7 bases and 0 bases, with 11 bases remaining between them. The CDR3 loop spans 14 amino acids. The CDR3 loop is CASTAGRSTDTQYF. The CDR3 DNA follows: TGTGCCAGCACCGCGGGGAGAAGCACAGATACGCAGTATTTT.

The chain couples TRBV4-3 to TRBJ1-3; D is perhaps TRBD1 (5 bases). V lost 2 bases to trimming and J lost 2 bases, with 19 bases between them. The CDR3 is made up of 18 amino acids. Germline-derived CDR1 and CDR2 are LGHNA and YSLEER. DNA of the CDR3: TGCGCCAGCAGCCAAAGCGTCGGCAGGGTGATTCCTGGAAACACCATATATTTT. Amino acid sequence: CASSQSVGRVIPGNTIYF.

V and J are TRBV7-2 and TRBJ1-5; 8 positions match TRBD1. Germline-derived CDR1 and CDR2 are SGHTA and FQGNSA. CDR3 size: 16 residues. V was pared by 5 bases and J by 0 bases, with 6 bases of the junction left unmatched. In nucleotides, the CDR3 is TGTGCCAGCAGCGACCGGACAGGGCCTAGCAATCAGCCCCAGCATTTT. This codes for CASSDRTGPSNQPQHF.

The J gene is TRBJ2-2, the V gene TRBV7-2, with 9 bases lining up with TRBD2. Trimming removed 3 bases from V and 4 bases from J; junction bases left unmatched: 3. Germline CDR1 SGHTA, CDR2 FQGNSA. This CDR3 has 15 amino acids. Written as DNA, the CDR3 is TGTGCCAGCAGCTTGACTAGCGGAGTCACCGGGGAGCTGTTTTTT. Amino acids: CASSLTSGVTGELFF.

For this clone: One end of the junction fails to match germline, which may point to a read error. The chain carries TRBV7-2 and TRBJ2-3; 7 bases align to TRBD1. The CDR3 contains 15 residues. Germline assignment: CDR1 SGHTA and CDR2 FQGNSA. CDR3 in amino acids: CVSSLLQGRTDTQYF. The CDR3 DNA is TGTGTCAGCAGCCTTTTACAGGGGCGCACAGATACGCAGTATTTT.

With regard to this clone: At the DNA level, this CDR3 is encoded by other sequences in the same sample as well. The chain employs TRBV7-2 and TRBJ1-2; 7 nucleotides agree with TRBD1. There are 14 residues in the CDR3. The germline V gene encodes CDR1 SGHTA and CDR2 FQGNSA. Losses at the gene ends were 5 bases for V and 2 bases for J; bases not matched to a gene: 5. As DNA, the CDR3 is TGTGCCAGCAGCACAAGGACAGGAAACTATGGCTACACCTTC. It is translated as CASSTRTGNYGYTF.

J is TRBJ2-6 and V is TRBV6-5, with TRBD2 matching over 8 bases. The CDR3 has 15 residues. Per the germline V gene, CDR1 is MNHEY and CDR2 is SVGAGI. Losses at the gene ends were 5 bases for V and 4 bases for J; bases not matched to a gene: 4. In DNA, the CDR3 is TGTGCCAGCAGTCGGGGGGGGACAGGGGCCAACGTCCTGACTTTC. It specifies CASSRGGTGANVLTF.

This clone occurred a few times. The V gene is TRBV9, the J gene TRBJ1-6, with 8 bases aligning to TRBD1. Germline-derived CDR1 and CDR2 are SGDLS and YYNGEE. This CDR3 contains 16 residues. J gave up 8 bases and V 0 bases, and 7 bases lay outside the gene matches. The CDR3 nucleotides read TGTGCCAGCAGCGTAGGGGGGAGACAGGGGTATTCACCCCTCCACTTT. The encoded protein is CASSVGGRQGYSPLHF. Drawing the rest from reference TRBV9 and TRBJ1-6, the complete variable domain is DSGVTQTPKHLITATGQRVTLRCSPRSGDLSVYWYQQSLDQGLQFLIQYYNGEERAKGNILERFSAQQFPDLHSELNLSSLELGDSALYFCASSVGGRQGYSPLHFGNGTRLTVT.

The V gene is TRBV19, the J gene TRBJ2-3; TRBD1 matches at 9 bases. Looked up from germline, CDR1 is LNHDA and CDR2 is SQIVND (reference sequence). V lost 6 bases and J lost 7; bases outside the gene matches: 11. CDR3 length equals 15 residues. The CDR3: CASSAGQGNPYTQYF. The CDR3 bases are TGTGCCAGTAGCGCCGGACAGGGGAATCCCTATACGCAGTATTTT.

The CDR3 bases are TGCGCCAGCAATGCCCGGGGAGAAAAACTGTTTTTT. This sequence encodes CASNARGEKLFF. The rearrangement uses TRBV4-1 and TRBJ1-4; D remains unclear. With 7 bases removed from V and 8 bases from J, the gap between germline ends came to 11 bases. Germline values: CDR1 MGHRA, CDR2 YSYEKL. CDR3 size: 12 residues.